Each of the 22 T cell receptor beta chains below was sequenced from the same sample in a study of cytomegalovirus exposure and HLA in healthy donors. The PCR had 60 Vbeta and 13 Jbeta primers. Assay: immunoSEQ multiplex PCR; the TCRdb copy retains only in-frame clones and omits some. The sample has around 190,000 clones; 65% to 90% are singletons. The sequenced sample was PBMCs. These receptors all come from a woman between 50 and 59 years old in good health and CMV-seronegative.

In this sample, this clone turned up a few times. The J gene is TRBJ2-1, the V gene TRBV7-2; D may be TRBD1 (5 bases). V was clipped by 3 bases and J by 3 bases, with 12 bases between them. The CDR3 covers 15 residues. Germline-derived CDR1 and CDR2 are SGHTA and FQGNSA. In DNA, the CDR3 is TGTGCCAGCAGCTTGGGGCAGGGTCTCTACAATGAGCAGTTCTTC. Protein: CASSLGQGLYNEQFF. Variable domain in full (rest from reference TRBV7-2 and TRBJ2-1): GAGVSQSPSNKVTEKGKDVELRCDPISGHTALYWYRQSLGQGLEFLIYFQGNSAPDKSGLPSDRFSAERTGGSVSTLTIQRTQQEDSAVYLCASSLGQGLYNEQFFGPGTRLTVL.

The rearrangement links TRBV28 to TRBJ2-7, with a tentative D call TRBD2 (5 bases). V was shortened by 1 base and J by 2 bases, with 9 bases between the two germline ends. Germline V gene data show CDR1 as MDHEN and CDR2 as SYDVKM. CDR3 length: 14 amino acids. The CDR3 here is CASSLFGITYEQYF. The DNA of the CDR3 is TGTGCCAGCAGTTTATTCGGGATTACCTACGAGCAGTACTTC.

Points on this clone: A junction boundary mismatches the germline segment, possibly from a read error. The chain combines TRBV7-9 with TRBJ1-2; TRBD1 agrees at 9 bases. Germline V gene data show CDR1 as SEHNR and CDR2 as FQNEAQ (reference sequence). This CDR3 spans 12 amino acids. CDR3: CSSSLDRGGYTF. The CDR3 DNA is TGTTCCAGCAGCTTGGACAGGGGTGGCTACACCTTC.

This chain connects TRBV19 to TRBJ2-7, with a possible D match to TRBD1 (6 bases). CDR3 size: 15 residues. The V gene lost 2 bases and the J gene lost 3 bases, with 14 bases spanning the gap. Looked up from germline, CDR1 is LNHDA and CDR2 is SQIVND (reference sequence). The CDR3 DNA follows: TGTGCCAGTAGTATAATGACAGGTGTTGGCTACGAGCAGTACTTC. Encoded protein: CASSIMTGVGYEQYF.

This clone was detected once. The rearrangement joins TRBV18 to TRBJ1-3; a possible D gene is TRBD1 (5 bases). Trimming took off 4 bases at V and 0 bases at J, with 10 bases between the two ends. Looked up from germline, CDR1 is KGHSH and CDR2 is LQKENI. The CDR3 runs to 15 residues. The CDR3 coding sequence is TGTGCCAGCTCACAGACAGTCGACTCTGGAAACACCATATATTTT. Translation: CASSQTVDSGNTIYF.

The CDR3 loop reads CASSPGLANTGELFF. The CDR3 region has the DNA TGTGCCAGCAGCCCGGGACTAGCAAACACCGGGGAGCTGTTTTTT. The V call is TRBV11-2, the J call TRBJ2-2; 9 bases match TRBD2. Losses at the gene ends were 5 bases for V and 2 bases for J; bases not matched to a gene: 3. The V gene's germline CDR1 is SGHAT and CDR2 FQNNGV. This CDR3 is built from 15 residues.

V gene TRBV10-1 combines with J gene TRBJ2-5, with D perhaps TRBD1 (6 bases). This CDR3 spans 14 amino acids. CDR1 and CDR2 from the germline V gene are WNHNN and SYGVQD (reference sequence). Trimming left V 5 bases short and J 5 bases short, with 15 bases between. CDR3 region: CASSMGAVVETQYF. CDR3 sequence (DNA): TGCGCCAGCAGTATGGGGGCTGTGGTGGAGACCCAGTACTTC.

The V and J genes are TRBV5-1 and TRBJ1-4; D is unclear. The germline V gene encodes CDR1 SGHRS and CDR2 YFSETQ. This CDR3 spans 14 amino acids. V lost 3 bases and J 5 bases, leaving 11 bases between the germline ends. The CDR3 DNA reads as TGCGCCAGCAGCTCCCGGGAAAACAATGAAAAACTGTTTTTT. It specifies CASSSRENNEKLFF.

This sequence joins TRBV5-1 and TRBJ2-5, with 16 bases aligning to TRBD2. The germline V gene has CDR1 SGHRS and CDR2 YFSETQ. The CDR3 extends over 16 amino acids. V lost 7 bases to trimming and J lost 3 bases; unmatched junction nucleotides: 6. CDR3 sequence: CASVPGLAGGEETQYF. CDR3 nucleotide sequence: TGCGCCAGCGTACCGGGACTAGCGGGAGGGGAAGAGACCCAGTACTTC. The variable domain in full, with the rest retrieved from reference TRBV5-1 and TRBJ2-5, is KAGVTQTPRYLIKTRGQQVTLSCSPISGHRSVSWYQQTPGQGLQFLFEYFSETQRNKGNFPGRFSGRQFSNSRSEMNVSTLELGDSALYLCASVPGLAGGEETQYFGPGTRLLVL.

The CDR3, as DNA: TGTGCCAGCAGTGGGACAGTACTATATGAAGAGACCCAGTACTTC. Protein: CASSGTVLYEETQYF. J is TRBJ2-5 and V is TRBV2, with TRBD1 as a possible D gene (6 bases). This CDR3 has 15 amino acids. V was trimmed by 4 bases and J by 3 bases, leaving 15 bases between them. Per germline, CDR1 SNHLY and CDR2 FYNNEI.

V usage is TRBV30 and J usage is TRBJ1-2, with a weak D call TRBD1 (6 bases). The germline V gene has CDR1 GTSNPN and CDR2 SVGIG (reference sequence). The CDR3 has 11 amino acids. With 8 bases removed from V and 6 bases from J, the gap between germline ends came to 13 bases. The CDR3 reads CAKDRRDGYTF. The CDR3, as DNA: TGTGCCAAGGACAGAAGGGATGGCTACACCTTC.

V gene TRBV5-1 combines with J gene TRBJ2-7; TRBD1 matches at 8 bases. Germline V gene lookup returns CDR1 SGHRS and CDR2 YFSETQ. This CDR3 is 16 amino acids long. V was pared by 0 bases and J by 6 bases, with 11 bases of the junction left unmatched. The CDR3 region is CASSLGALAGGREQYF. The CDR3 DNA follows: TGCGCCAGCAGCTTGGGCGCTTTGGCAGGGGGCCGCGAGCAGTACTTC.

V is TRBV18 and J is TRBJ1-1; the D is unclear. CDR3 length: 14 amino acids. The germline V gene has CDR1 KGHSH and CDR2 LQKENI. The V end was cut by 3 bases, the J end by 2 bases, with 10 bases between. In nucleotides, the CDR3 is TGTGCCAGCTCACCCGACACGGTCAACACTGAAGCTTTCTTT. Translating gives CASSPDTVNTEAFF.

Turning to this clone: An end of the junction does not agree with germline; a read error may underlie this. The chain couples TRBV28 to TRBJ2-7, with 8 nucleotides matching TRBD1. In germline, CDR1 is MDHEN, CDR2 SYDVKM. The CDR3 extends over 15 amino acids. The CDR3 reads CASSLHSGGSDEQYF. The CDR3 DNA sequence: TGTGCCAGCAGTTTACACTCAGGGGGCTCCGACGAGCAGTACTTC.

The chain uses TRBV7-8 and TRBJ2-1, with TRBD2 identical over 13 bases. Germline lookup yields CDR1 SGHVS and CDR2 FQNEAQ. The CDR3 extends over 17 amino acids. V shed 4 bases and J 9 bases; nucleotides not matched to a gene: 12. The CDR3 bases are TGTGCCAGCAGCTCGCGGACTAGCGGGAGCAGGATGGTTGAGCAGTTCTTC. Amino acids: CASSSRTSGSRMVEQFF.

The chain recombines TRBV4-3 with TRBJ2-1, with D possibly matching TRBD2 (5 bases). Germline V gene sequence: CDR1 LGHNA, CDR2 YSLEER. The CDR3 has 15 amino acids. V shed 5 bases and J shed 7 bases, with 18 bases lying between them. The CDR3 DNA reads as TGCGCCAGCAGCTTTGGTAACCCCCCGGGGAATGAGCAGTTCTTC. It translates to CASSFGNPPGNEQFF.

The rearrangement links TRBV7-8 to TRBJ2-7; TRBD1 aligns across 7 bases. Germline trimming cut 5 bases from V and 1 base from J; bases unmatched to any gene: 2. This CDR3 contains 13 residues. CDR1 SGHVS and CDR2 FQNEAQ come from the germline V gene. The CDR3, as DNA: TGTGCCAGCAGCATGGGACAGTCCTACGAGCAGTACTTC. It codes for CASSMGQSYEQYF.

This clone was counted a few times. V is TRBV11-2 and J is TRBJ1-2, with 9 bases matching TRBD1. There are 18 residues in the CDR3. Losses at the gene ends were 5 bases for V and 7 bases for J; bases not matched to a gene: 20. Germline assignment: CDR1 SGHAT and CDR2 FQNNGV. The CDR3 nucleotides read TGTGCCAGCAGCCTCGGGGGGGACAGGGTCGCGAACGGACGTGGCTACACCTTC. Protein product: CASSLGGDRVANGRGYTF.

The chain links TRBV5-1 to TRBJ1-2, with D possibly matching TRBD1 (5 bases). The CDR3 consists of 13 residues. Trimming took off 6 bases at V and 2 bases at J, with 11 bases between the two ends. Germline CDR1 reads SGHRS; CDR2 reads YFSETQ. CDR3 in DNA: TGCGCCAGCAAGGGTGCAGGGAACTATGGCTACACCTTC. This sequence encodes CASKGAGNYGYTF. Full variable domain (outside the CDR3, taken from reference TRBV5-1 and TRBJ1-2): KAGVTQTPRYLIKTRGQQVTLSCSPISGHRSVSWYQQTPGQGLQFLFEYFSETQRNKGNFPGRFSGRQFSNSRSEMNVSTLELGDSALYLCASKGAGNYGYTFGSGTRLTVV.

The CDR3 is CASSLVPSADTQYF. As DNA, the CDR3 is TGCGCCAGCAGCTTGGTCCCTAGCGCAGATACGCAGTATTTT. This chain joins TRBV5-1 and TRBJ2-3; TRBD2 is a possible D gene (6 bases). The CDR3 runs 14 residues. CDR1 and CDR2 (germline): SGHRS, YFSETQ. Trimming left V 0 bases short and J 4 bases short, with 9 bases between.

The chain uses TRBV6-5 and TRBJ2-1, with 10 bases fitting TRBD2. Germline assignment: CDR1 MNHEY and CDR2 SVGAGI. There are 15 residues in the CDR3. Germline trimming cut 2 bases from V and 6 bases from J; bases unmatched to any gene: 4. The CDR3: CASSYTSGTANEQFF. The CDR3 DNA is TGTGCCAGCAGTTACACTAGCGGGACTGCCAATGAGCAGTTCTTC.

This sequence joins TRBV20-1 and TRBJ2-7; D is unresolved. Germline assignment: CDR1 DFQATT and CDR2 SNEGSKA (reference sequence). The V and J ends lost 2 bases and 4 bases respectively, with 6 bases between them. CDR3 size: 11 residues. The DNA of the CDR3 is TGCAGTGCTAGACTACCATACGAGCAGTACTTC. It codes for CSARLPYEQYF.